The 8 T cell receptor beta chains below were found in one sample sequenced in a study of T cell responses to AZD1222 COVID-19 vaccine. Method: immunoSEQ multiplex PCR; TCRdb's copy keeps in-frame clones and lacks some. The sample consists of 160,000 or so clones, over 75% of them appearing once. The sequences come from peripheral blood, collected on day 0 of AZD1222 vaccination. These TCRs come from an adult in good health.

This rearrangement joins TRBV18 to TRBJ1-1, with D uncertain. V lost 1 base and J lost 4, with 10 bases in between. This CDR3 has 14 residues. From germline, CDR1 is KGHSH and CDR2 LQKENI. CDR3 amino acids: CASSPRTRLTEAFF. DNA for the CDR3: TGTGCCAGCTCACCACGGACCCGTCTCACTGAAGCTTTCTTT.

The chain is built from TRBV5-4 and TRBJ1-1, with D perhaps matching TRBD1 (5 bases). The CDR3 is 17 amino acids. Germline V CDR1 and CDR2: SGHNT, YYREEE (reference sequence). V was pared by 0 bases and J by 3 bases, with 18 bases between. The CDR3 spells CASSLDFFRQGDTEAFF. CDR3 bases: TGTGCCAGCAGCTTGGATTTCTTTAGGCAGGGCGACACTGAAGCTTTCTTT.

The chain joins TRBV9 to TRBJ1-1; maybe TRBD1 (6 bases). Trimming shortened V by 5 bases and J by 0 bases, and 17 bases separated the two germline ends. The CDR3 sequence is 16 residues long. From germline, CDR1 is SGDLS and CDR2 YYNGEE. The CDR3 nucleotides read TGTGCCAGCAGTGATGATGAACAGGGTTTGAACACTGAAGCTTTCTTT. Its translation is CASSDDEQGLNTEAFF.

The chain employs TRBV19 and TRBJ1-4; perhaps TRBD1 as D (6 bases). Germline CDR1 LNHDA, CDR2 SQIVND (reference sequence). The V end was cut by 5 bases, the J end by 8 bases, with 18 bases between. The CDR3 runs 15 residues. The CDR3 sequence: CASSRAQGLWEKLFF. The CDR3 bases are TGTGCCAGTAGTCGGGCACAGGGCCTGTGGGAAAAACTGTTTTTT.

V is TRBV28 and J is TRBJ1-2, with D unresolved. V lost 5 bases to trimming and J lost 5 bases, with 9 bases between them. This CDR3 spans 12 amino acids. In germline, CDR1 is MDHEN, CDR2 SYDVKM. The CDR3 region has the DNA TGTGCCAGCAGTCGGGTTAGGTATGGCTACACCTTC. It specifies CASSRVRYGYTF.

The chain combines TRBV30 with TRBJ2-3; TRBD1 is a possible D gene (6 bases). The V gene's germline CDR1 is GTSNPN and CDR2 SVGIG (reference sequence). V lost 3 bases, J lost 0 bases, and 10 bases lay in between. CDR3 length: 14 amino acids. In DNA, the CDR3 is TGTGCCTGGAGCCGGACAGCGAGCACAGATACGCAGTATTTT. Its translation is CAWSRTASTDTQYF. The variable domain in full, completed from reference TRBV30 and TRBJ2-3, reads SQTIHQWPATLVQPVGSPLSLECTVEGTSNPNLYWYRQAAGRGLQLLFYSVGIGQISSEVPQNLSASRPQDRQFILSSKKLLLSDSGFYLCAWSRTASTDTQYFGPGTRLTVL.

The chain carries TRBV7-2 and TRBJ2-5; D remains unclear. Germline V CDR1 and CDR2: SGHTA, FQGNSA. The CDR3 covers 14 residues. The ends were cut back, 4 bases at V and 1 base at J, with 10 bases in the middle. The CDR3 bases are TGTGCCAGCAGCTCCGGAACTATCCAAGAGACCCAGTACTTC. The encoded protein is CASSSGTIQETQYF.

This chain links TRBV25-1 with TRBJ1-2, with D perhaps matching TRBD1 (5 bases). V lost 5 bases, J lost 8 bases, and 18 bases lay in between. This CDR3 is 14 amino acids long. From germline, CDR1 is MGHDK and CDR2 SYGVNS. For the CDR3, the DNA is TGTGCCAGCAGTCCTGCGGGGAAGGGGAAAGGCTACACCTTC. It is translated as CASSPAGKGKGYTF.